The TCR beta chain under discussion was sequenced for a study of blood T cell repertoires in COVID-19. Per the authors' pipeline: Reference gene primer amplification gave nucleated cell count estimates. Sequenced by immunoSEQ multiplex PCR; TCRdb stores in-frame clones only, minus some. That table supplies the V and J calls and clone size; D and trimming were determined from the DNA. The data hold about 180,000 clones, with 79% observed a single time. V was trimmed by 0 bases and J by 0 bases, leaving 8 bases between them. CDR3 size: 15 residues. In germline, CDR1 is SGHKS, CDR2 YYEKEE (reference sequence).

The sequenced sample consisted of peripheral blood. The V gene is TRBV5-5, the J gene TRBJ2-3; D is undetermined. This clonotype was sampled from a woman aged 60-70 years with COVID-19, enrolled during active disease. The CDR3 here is CASSLATPSTDTQYF. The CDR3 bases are TGTGCCAGCAGCTTGGCCACTCCTAGCACAGATACGCAGTATTTT.